This T cell receptor beta chain was recovered during a study of shared T cell receptors in the human thymus. Clones were sequenced by immunoSEQ multiplex PCR, and TCRdb holds only the in-frame ones, with some missing. Of about 710,000 clones listed, around 87% were seen once; the top ten hold roughly 0.0087%. The V end lost 4 bases, the J end lost 9 bases, and 20 bases lay between the germline ends. Germline CDR1 is SGHNT and CDR2 is YYREEE (reference sequence). The CDR3 length is 15 residues. The same specimen was also included in a second study, on human thymus T cells. From that study: Serving as donors were healthy Finnish infants, each of whom was having open corrective surgery for congenital heart defects. Seemingly biased V and J gene usage marked thymic and blood repertoires. What related research reported was that thymic repertoires overlapped highly among unrelated individuals.

Sequenced: thymocytes. The clonotype originates from a boy in the first two years of life with a congenital heart defect. The J gene is TRBJ2-1, the V gene TRBV5-4, with a possible D match to TRBD1 (6 bases). The CDR3 DNA follows: TGTGCCAGCAGCGTCGCCCGGACAGTCGCGGGTGAGCAGTTCTTC. Encoded protein: CASSVARTVAGEQFF. The complete variable domain, with remaining parts taken from reference TRBV5-4 and TRBJ2-1, reads ETGVTQSPTHLIKTRGQQVTLRCSSQSGHNTVSWYQQALGQGPQFIFQYYREEENGRGNFPPRFSGLQFPNYSSELNVNALELDDSALYLCASSVARTVAGEQFFGPGTRLTVL.